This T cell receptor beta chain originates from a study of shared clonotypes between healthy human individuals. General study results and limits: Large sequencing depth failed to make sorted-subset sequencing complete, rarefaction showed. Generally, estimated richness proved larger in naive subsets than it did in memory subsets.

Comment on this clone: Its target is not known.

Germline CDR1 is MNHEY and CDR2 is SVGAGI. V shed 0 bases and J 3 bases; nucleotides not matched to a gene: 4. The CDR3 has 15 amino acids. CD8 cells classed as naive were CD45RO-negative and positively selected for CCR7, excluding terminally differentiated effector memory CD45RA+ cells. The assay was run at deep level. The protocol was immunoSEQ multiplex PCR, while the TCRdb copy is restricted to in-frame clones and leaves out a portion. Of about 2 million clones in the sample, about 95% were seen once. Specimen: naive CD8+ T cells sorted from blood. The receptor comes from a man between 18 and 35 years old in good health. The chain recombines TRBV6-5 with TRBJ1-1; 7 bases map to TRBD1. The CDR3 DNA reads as TGTGCCAGCAGTTACTCGAGACAGGGTGACACTGAAGCTTTCTTT. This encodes CASSYSRQGDTEAFF.